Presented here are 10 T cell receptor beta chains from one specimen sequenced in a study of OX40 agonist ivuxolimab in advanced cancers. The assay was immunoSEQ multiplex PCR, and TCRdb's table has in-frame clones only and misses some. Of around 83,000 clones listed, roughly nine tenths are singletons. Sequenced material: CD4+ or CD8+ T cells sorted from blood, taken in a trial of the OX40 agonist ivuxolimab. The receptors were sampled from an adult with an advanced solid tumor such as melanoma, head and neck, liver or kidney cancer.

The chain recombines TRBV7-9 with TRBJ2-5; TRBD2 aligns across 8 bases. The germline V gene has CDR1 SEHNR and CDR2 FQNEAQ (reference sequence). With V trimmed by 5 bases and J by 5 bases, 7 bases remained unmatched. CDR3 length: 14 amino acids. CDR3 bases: TGTGCCAGCAGCCCAAAGCGACTAGCGGAGACCCAGTACTTC. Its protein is CASSPKRLAETQYF.

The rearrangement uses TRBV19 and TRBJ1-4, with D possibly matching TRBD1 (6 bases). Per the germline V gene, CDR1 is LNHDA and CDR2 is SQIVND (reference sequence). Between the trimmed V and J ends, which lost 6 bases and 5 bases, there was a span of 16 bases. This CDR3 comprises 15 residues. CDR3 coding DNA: TGTGCCAGTAGCCCTCAGGGGTCAGTGAATGAAAAACTGTTTTTT. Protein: CASSPQGSVNEKLFF.

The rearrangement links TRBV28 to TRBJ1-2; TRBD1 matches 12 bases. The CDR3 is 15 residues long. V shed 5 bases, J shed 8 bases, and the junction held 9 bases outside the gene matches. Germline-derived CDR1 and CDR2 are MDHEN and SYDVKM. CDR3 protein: CASSKGQGALGGYTF. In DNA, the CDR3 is TGTGCCAGCAGTAAGGGACAGGGGGCTCTGGGCGGCTACACCTTC.

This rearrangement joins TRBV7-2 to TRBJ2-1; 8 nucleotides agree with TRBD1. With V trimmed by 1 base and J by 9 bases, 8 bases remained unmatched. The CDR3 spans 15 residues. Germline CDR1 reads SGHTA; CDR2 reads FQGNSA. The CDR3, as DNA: TGTGCCAGCAGCTTAGTCGGACAGGGTATGGGTGAGCAGTTCTTC. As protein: CASSLVGQGMGEQFF.

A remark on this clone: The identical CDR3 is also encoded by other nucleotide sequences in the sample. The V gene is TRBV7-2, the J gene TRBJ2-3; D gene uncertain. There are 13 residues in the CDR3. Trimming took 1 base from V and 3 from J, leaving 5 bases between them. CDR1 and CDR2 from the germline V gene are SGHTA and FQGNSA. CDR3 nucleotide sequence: TGTGCCAGCAGCTTAGACGGAACAGATACGCAGTATTTT. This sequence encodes CASSLDGTDTQYF.

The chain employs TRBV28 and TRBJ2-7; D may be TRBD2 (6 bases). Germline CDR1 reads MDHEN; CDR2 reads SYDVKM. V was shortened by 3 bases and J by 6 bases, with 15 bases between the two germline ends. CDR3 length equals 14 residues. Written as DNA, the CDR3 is TGTGCCAGCAGTTTCCGGGGAGCGGGCAGCGAGCAGTACTTC. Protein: CASSFRGAGSEQYF.

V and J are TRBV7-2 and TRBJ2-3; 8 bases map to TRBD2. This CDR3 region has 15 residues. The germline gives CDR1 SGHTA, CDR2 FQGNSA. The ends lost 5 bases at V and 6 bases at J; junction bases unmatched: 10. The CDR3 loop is CASSLQSGSGDTQYF. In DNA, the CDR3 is TGTGCCAGCAGCCTACAAAGCGGGAGTGGGGATACGCAGTATTTT.

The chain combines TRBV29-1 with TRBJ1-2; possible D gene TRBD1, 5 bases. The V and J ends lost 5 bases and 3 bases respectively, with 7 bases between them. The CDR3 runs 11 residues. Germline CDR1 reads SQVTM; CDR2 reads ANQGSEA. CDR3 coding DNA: TGCAGCGTTTGGACATACTATGGCTACACCTTC. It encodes CSVWTYYGYTF.

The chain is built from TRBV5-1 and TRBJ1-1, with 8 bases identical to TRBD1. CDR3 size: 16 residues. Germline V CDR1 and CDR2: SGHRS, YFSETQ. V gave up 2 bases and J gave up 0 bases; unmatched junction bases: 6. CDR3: CASSLQGQGMNTEAFF. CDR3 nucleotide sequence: TGCGCCAGCAGCTTACAAGGACAGGGAATGAACACTGAAGCTTTCTTT.

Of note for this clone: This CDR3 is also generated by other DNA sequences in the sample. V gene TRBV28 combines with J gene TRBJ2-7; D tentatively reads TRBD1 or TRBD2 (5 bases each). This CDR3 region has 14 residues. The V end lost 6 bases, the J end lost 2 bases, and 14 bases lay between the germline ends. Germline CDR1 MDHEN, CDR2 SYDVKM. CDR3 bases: TGTGCCAGCAGCTCCGGGACGGTCACCTACGAGCAGTACTTC. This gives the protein CASSSGTVTYEQYF.